Each of the 18 T cell receptor beta chains below was sequenced from the same sample in a study of post-analysis software for immune sequencing data. cDNA libraries for TCR beta contained unique molecular identifiers. TCRdb redid the calling of the PCR reads with MiXCR, one entry per CDR3 protein. The sample includes about 160,000 distinct CDR3 sequences, around 36% of them seen just once. The sample here was blood, taken after autologous hematopoietic stem cell transplantation. Every receptor here comes from a girl aged 10 to 17 with multiple sclerosis.

This chain connects TRBV2 to TRBJ2-5; D is possibly TRBD1 or TRBD2 (5 bases each). CDR1 SNHLY and CDR2 FYNNEI come from the germline V gene. Between the trimmed V and J ends, which lost 7 bases and 5 bases, there was a span of 17 bases. The CDR3 covers 14 residues. The CDR3, as DNA: TGTGCCAGCACGTACGGGACCCCCGGGGAGACCCAGTACTTC. Encoded protein: CASTYGTPGETQYF.

J is TRBJ1-2 and V is TRBV4-3, with D perhaps matching TRBD1 (5 bases). The germline V and J ends were trimmed by 8 bases and 7 bases, with 26 bases remaining between them. The CDR3 contains 16 residues. CDR1 is LGHNA, CDR2 YSLEER, per germline. The CDR3 region has the DNA TGCGCCAGCGCCCCCGCCCGCGACAGCCTCACTTCTGGCTACACCTTC. This gives the protein CASAPARDSLTSGYTF.

This chain joins TRBV11-2 and TRBJ1-4, with D hard to call. CDR1 is SGHAT, CDR2 FQNNGV, per germline. Trimming took 2 bases from V and 0 from J, leaving 10 bases between them. This CDR3 has 16 amino acids. CDR3 DNA sequence: TGTGCCAGCAGCTTAAACTGGGAGGCAACTAATGAAAAACTGTTTTTT. This encodes CASSLNWEATNEKLFF. Looking up the rest from reference TRBV11-2 and TRBJ1-4 gives the full variable domain: EAGVAQSPRYKIIEKRQSVAFWCNPISGHATLYWYQQILGQGPKLLIQFQNNGVVDDSQLPKDRFSAERLKGVDSTLKIQPAKLEDSAVYLCASSLNWEATNEKLFFGSGTQLSVL.

The CDR3 DNA sequence: TGTGCCAGCAGCCCAGCCCCAGACGATGGACCGACAGGGCATCGAGCCACCGGGGAGCTGTTTTTT. Its translation: CASSPAPDDGPTGHRATGELFF. The chain combines TRBV11-2 with TRBJ2-2; 7 bases align to TRBD1. The CDR3 runs to 22 residues. CDR1 and CDR2 (germline): SGHAT, FQNNGV. J lost 4 bases, V lost 5 bases, and 28 bases had no gene match.

The chain is built from TRBV12-3 or TRBV12-4 and TRBJ2-1; TRBD2 agrees at 15 bases. The J segment lost 4 bases and the V segment lost 0 bases, leaving 4 bases of the junction unmatched. The CDR3 is 18 residues long. CDR3 bases: TGTGCCAGCAGTTTAGCCCTTGGACTAGCGGGAGGGTACAATGAGCAGTTCTTC. It encodes CASSLALGLAGGYNEQFF.

The sample holds a few counts of this clonotype. The chain joins TRBV20-1 to TRBJ2-1, with 10 nucleotides matching TRBD2. This CDR3 is 18 amino acids long. Germline V gene data show CDR1 as DFQATT and CDR2 as SNEGSKA (reference sequence). The junction had 14 bases not matched to a gene; V was cut back by 6 bases and J by 0 bases. CDR3 amino acids: CSARGVAGGRSSYNEQFF. The CDR3 DNA reads as TGCAGTGCCCGAGGGGTAGCGGGAGGCCGAAGCTCCTACAATGAGCAGTTCTTC.

The chain combines TRBV14 with TRBJ2-5, with D perhaps matching TRBD1 (6 bases). Germline V gene sequence: CDR1 SGHDN, CDR2 FVKESK. V lost 4 bases to trimming and J lost 4 bases, with 19 bases between them. This CDR3 is 16 amino acids long. The CDR3 protein is CASSPRTDYRRETQYF. The CDR3 DNA is TGTGCCAGCAGCCCAAGGACAGACTATAGGAGAGAGACCCAGTACTTC.

V and J are TRBV5-1 and TRBJ2-1; D not certain. CDR1 and CDR2 from the germline V gene are SGHRS and YFSETQ. This CDR3 has 16 amino acids. Deletions cut 3 bases from V and 1 base from J, with 14 bases between. CDR3 sequence: CASSSLGAKSYNEQFF. CDR3 DNA: TGCGCCAGCAGCTCCTTGGGCGCCAAATCCTACAATGAGCAGTTCTTC. Supplemented by reference TRBV5-1 and TRBJ2-1, the full variable domain reads KAGVTQTPRYLIKTRGQQVTLSCSPISGHRSVSWYQQTPGQGLQFLFEYFSETQRNKGNFPGRFSGRQFSNSRSEMNVSTLELGDSALYLCASSSLGAKSYNEQFFGPGTRLTVL.

The chain is built from TRBV7-8 and TRBJ2-1, with TRBD2 matching 15 bases. J was trimmed by 8 bases and V by 9 bases; bases with no gene match: 8. Germline CDR1 and CDR2: SGHVS and FQNEAQ. The CDR3 loop spans 15 amino acids. The CDR3, as DNA: TGTGCCAGAAGGAGGACTAGCGGGAGGGTCGATGAGCAGTTCTTC. Translation: CARRRTSGRVDEQFF. Based on the CDR3 plus reference TRBV7-8 and TRBJ2-1, the full variable domain is GAGVSQSPRYKVAKRGQDVALRCDPISGHVSLFWYQQALGQGPEFLTYFQNEAQLDKSGLPSDRFFAERPEGSVSTLKIQRTQQEDSAVYLCARRRTSGRVDEQFFGPGTRLTVL.

This clonotype was seen a handful of times. The rearrangement uses TRBV20-1 and TRBJ2-1, with 9 positions matching TRBD2. The junction had 4 bases not matched to a gene; V was cut back by 3 bases and J by 4 bases. The germline V gene has CDR1 DFQATT and CDR2 SNEGSKA (reference sequence). The CDR3 sequence is 14 residues long. The DNA for the CDR3 is TGCAGTGCTAGGGCGAGCGGGGGGTACAATGAGCAGTTCTTC. Its protein product is CSARASGGYNEQFF.

This clonotype was seen a handful of times. This chain uses TRBV12-3 or TRBV12-4 with TRBJ2-7; D gene ambiguous. The length of the CDR3 is 13 residues. V lost 3 bases to trimming and J lost 6 bases, with 12 bases between them. The CDR3 loop reads CASSFGPSSEQYF. CDR3 DNA sequence: TGTGCCAGCAGTTTTGGGCCTTCCAGCGAGCAGTACTTC.

This clonotype has only a few counts. This may stem from a read error, because a much larger clone lies one nucleotide away. The chain joins TRBV29-1 to TRBJ2-5; TRBD2 is a possible D gene (5 bases). V was pared by 7 bases and J by 1 base, with 10 bases between. Germline V gene lookup returns CDR1 SQVTM and CDR2 ANQGSEA. This CDR3 contains 12 residues. The CDR3: CSGRRGQETQYF. In DNA form, the CDR3 reads TGCAGCGGGCGACGGGGCCAAGAGACCCAGTACTTC.

The chain combines TRBV6-6 with TRBJ2-5, with 10 nucleotides matching TRBD2. Trimming took 0 bases from V and 4 from J; bases not matched to a gene: 8. The CDR3 length is 17 residues. Germline lookup yields CDR1 MNHNY and CDR2 SVGAGI (reference sequence). The CDR3: CASSYSNRLAGVETQYF. DNA of the CDR3: TGTGCCAGCAGTTACTCGAATCGGCTAGCGGGAGTAGAGACCCAGTACTTC.

This CDR3 is CATSSKTEGQGAHEQYF. The CDR3 nucleotides read TGTGCCACCAGCAGCAAGACGGAGGGACAGGGGGCCCACGAGCAGTACTTC. The V gene is TRBV15, the J gene TRBJ2-4; TRBD1 matches at 12 bases. The J call is in doubt because the DNA end fits TRBJ2-7 better. CDR1 and CDR2 from the germline V gene are LNHNV and YYDKDF (reference sequence). The CDR3 length is 17 residues.

As to this clonotype: This sequence may be a read error, since a much larger clone differs from it by one base. The DNA for the CDR3 is TGTGCCAGCAGTTCATCGGAAGGTCTAACCAACGAGCAGTACTTC. This codes for CASSSSEGLTNEQYF. The rearrangement links TRBV6-5 to TRBJ2-7; D uncertain. The CDR3 covers 15 residues. The V gene lost 4 bases and the J gene lost 5 bases, with 18 bases spanning the gap. Germline lookup yields CDR1 MNHEY and CDR2 SVGAGI.

This clonotype turned up a few times. This sequence joins TRBV28 and TRBJ1-5; D not certain. Trimming took 3 bases from V and 2 from J, leaving 14 bases between them. Germline lookup yields CDR1 MDHEN and CDR2 SYDVKM. This CDR3 contains 16 residues. CDR3 amino acids: CASSFRAPYGNQPQHF. DNA for the CDR3: TGTGCCAGCAGTTTCCGGGCGCCTTATGGCAATCAGCCCCAGCATTTT.

This clonotype was observed a few times. This sequence may be a read error, since a much larger clone differs from it by one base. The chain carries TRBV5-6 and TRBJ2-7; 7 positions agree with TRBD2. The ends lost 7 bases at V and 1 base at J; junction bases unmatched: 5. Looked up from germline, CDR1 is SGHDT and CDR2 is YYEEEE. CDR3 length: 13 residues. The DNA for the CDR3 is TGTGCCAGCGGCTCCGGGGGGTCCTACGAGCAGTACTTC. Its protein is CASGSGGSYEQYF.

This clonotype was observed a few times. The chain is built from TRBV20-1 and TRBJ1-2, with TRBD1 as a possible D gene (6 bases). The CDR3 loop spans 15 amino acids. Trimming removed 1 base from V and 5 bases from J, with 17 bases in between. The germline V gene has CDR1 DFQATT and CDR2 SNEGSKA (reference sequence). DNA of the CDR3: TGCAGTGCTAGAGTGAGCGACAGGTCGCTTTATGGCTACACCTTC. The encoded protein is CSARVSDRSLYGYTF.